This T cell receptor (beta chain) emerged from a study of cytomegalovirus exposure and HLA in healthy donors. Study-level background: Prior work identified roughly 120 million unique TCR beta sequences in approximately 180 million T cells.

On this clone itself: Its antigen is not known.

The CDR3 consists of 14 residues. V lost 0 bases and J lost 4, with 9 bases in between. Germline V gene data show CDR1 as SGHRS and CDR2 as YFSETQ. Findings of the study overall: Near-uniform donor sequencing depth was presumed by presence/absence analyses. A later analysis showed HLA-associated TCR beta chains outstripping equally common others in clonal expansion.

PCR involved 60 Vbeta and 13 Jbeta primers. Data came from immunoSEQ multiplex PCR; TCRdb stores just in-frame clones and leaves some out. The table records more than 90,000 clones, 65% to 90% of them present only once. The sample was PBMCs. The chain combines TRBV5-1 with TRBJ2-3; weak D call: TRBD1 (5 bases). This clonotype was obtained from a woman aged 70-85 years in good health and CMV-seropositive. CDR3 residues: CASSLGQMADTQYF. Written as DNA, the CDR3 is TGCGCCAGCAGCTTGGGACAGATGGCAGATACGCAGTATTTT.